Following are 7 T cell receptor beta chains from one sample sequenced in a study of technical replicates of blood from several donors. This table comes from immunoSEQ multiplex PCR, and its TCRdb copy is limited to in-frame clones, with some not included. The sample carries around 60,000 clones, less than 90% recorded once. The material sequenced was PBMCs. The receptors come from a human donor in good health. Some clones in this sample may be carry-over from other donors' samples.

The CDR3 DNA is TGTGCCAGTAGCCCGGACAGGGCATTCTATGGCTACACCTTC. It translates to CASSPDRAFYGYTF. This chain uses TRBV19 with TRBJ1-2; 8 nucleotides align to TRBD1. CDR1 and CDR2 from the germline V gene are LNHDA and SQIVND (reference sequence). The CDR3 is made up of 14 amino acids. J was trimmed by 4 bases and V by 6 bases; bases with no gene match: 7.

In this sample, this clone turned up a few times. J is TRBJ1-3 and V is TRBV29-1, with D possibly being TRBD1 (6 bases). Germline CDR1 and CDR2: SQVTM and ANQGSEA. The CDR3 sequence is 13 residues long. Trimming cost V 4 bases and J 4 bases, with 11 bases left between them. In DNA, the CDR3 is TGCAGCGTTGCAGGGGACGACGGAAACACCATATATTTT. Translating it yields CSVAGDDGNTIYF.

The V call is TRBV4-2, the J call TRBJ2-7; tentatively, D is TRBD1 (6 bases). The CDR3 loop spans 14 amino acids. V gave up 1 base and J gave up 0 bases, with 7 bases separating them. Germline loops: CDR1 LGHNA, CDR2 YNFKEQ. Written as DNA, the CDR3 is TGTGCCAGCAGCCAAGGCAGGGGCTCCTACGAGCAGTACTTC. Protein sequence: CASSQGRGSYEQYF.

This clone was found a few times. The V call is TRBV2, the J call TRBJ1-6, with D uncertain. The CDR3 runs to 12 residues. V was shortened by 7 bases and J by 6 bases, with 7 bases between the two germline ends. Germline lookup yields CDR1 SNHLY and CDR2 FYNNEI. The DNA of the CDR3 is TGTGCCAGCATCGGGATTAATTCACCCCTCCACTTT. Protein product: CASIGINSPLHF.

This chain links TRBV9 with TRBJ2-2, with 7 nucleotides matching TRBD2. The germline V gene has CDR1 SGDLS and CDR2 YYNGEE. V lost 4 bases to trimming and J lost 4 bases; unmatched junction nucleotides: 7. This CDR3 is built from 15 residues. DNA of the CDR3: TGTGCCAGCAGCCCACGACTAGCAGTCACCGGGGAGCTGTTTTTT. It codes for CASSPRLAVTGELFF.

This chain links TRBV18 with TRBJ1-2; D ambiguous. Germline V gene sequence: CDR1 KGHSH, CDR2 LQKENI. The V gene lost 0 bases and the J gene lost 6 bases, with 11 bases spanning the gap. The CDR3 is 14 residues long. The CDR3 is CASSPPPSSDGYTF. The CDR3 DNA sequence: TGTGCCAGCTCACCACCTCCTAGCTCTGATGGCTACACCTTC.

The chain couples TRBV2 to TRBJ1-5, with 10 bases identical to TRBD1. The CDR3 covers 15 residues. V lost 8 bases to trimming and J lost 3 bases; unmatched junction nucleotides: 7. Per germline, CDR1 SNHLY and CDR2 FYNNEI. The CDR3, as DNA: TGTGCCAGCGCGGACAGGGGGTTGAACAATCAGCCCCAGCATTTT. Translating it yields CASADRGLNNQPQHF.